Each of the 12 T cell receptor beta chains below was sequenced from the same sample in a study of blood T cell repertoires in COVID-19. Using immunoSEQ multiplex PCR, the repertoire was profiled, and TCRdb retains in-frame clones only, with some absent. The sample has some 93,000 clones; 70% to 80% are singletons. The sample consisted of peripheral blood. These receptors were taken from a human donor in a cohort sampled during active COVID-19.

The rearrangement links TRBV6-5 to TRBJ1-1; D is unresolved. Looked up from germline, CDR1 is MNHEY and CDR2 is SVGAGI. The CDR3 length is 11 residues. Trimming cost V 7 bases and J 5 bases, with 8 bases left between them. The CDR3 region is CASMLLTEAFF. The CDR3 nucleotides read TGTGCCAGCATGTTATTAACTGAAGCTTTCTTT.

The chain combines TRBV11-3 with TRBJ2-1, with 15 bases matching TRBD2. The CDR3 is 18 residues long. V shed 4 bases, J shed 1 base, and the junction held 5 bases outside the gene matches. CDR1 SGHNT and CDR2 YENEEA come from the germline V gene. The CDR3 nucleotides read TGTGCCAGCAGCTCCGGGACTAGCGGGAGGTTATCCTACAATGAGCAGTTCTTC. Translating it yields CASSSGTSGRLSYNEQFF.

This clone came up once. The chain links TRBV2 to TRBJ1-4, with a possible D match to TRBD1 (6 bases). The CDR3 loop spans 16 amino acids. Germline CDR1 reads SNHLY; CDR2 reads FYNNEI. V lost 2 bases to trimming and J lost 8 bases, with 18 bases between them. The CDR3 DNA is TGTGCCAGCAGTGAAAGGACCTCAGGGGCAGGCGAAAAACTGTTTTTT. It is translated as CASSERTSGAGEKLFF. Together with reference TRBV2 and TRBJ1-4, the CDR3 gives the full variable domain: EPEVTQTPSHQVTQMGQEVILRCVPISNHLYFYWYRQILGQKVEFLVSFYNNEISEKSEIFDDQFSVERPDGSNFTLKIRSTKLEDSAMYFCASSERTSGAGEKLFFGSGTQLSVL.

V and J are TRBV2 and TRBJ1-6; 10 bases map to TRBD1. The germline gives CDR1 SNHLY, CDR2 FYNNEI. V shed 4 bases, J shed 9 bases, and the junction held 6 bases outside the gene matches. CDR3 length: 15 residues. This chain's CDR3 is CASSGRTGGISPLHF. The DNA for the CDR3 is TGTGCCAGCAGTGGCCGGACAGGGGGTATTTCACCCCTCCACTTT.

Here the CDR3 DNA reads TGTGCCAGCAGCCTGCACTCGAGCTCCTACGAGCAGTACTTC. Amino acids: CASSLHSSSYEQYF. This sequence joins TRBV4-2 and TRBJ2-7; no clear D. Trimming removed 4 bases at V and 0 bases at J, with 10 bases between. Germline V gene sequence: CDR1 LGHNA, CDR2 YNFKEQ. The CDR3 contains 14 residues.

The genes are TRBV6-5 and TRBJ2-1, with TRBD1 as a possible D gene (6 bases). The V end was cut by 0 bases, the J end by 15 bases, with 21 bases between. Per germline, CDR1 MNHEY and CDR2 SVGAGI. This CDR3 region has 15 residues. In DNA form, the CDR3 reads TGTGCCAGCAGTTACTCGCCCCCGGACAGTAAGGCTGTGTTCTTC. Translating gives CASSYSPPDSKAVFF.

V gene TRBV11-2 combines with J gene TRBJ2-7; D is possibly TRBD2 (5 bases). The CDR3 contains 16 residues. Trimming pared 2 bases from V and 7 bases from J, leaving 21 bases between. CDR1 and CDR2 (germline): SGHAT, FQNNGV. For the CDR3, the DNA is TGTGCCAGCAGCTTACTCAATTTCGGAGGCCCTCGGGAGCAGTACTTC. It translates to CASSLLNFGGPREQYF.

The CDR3 nucleotides read TGTGCCAGCAGTTACTTGCAGGGGAAGCAAGAGACCCAGTACTTC. Its translation: CASSYLQGKQETQYF. The chain employs TRBV6-5 and TRBJ2-5; tentatively, D is TRBD1 (6 bases). V was cut by 1 base and J by 2 bases, with 11 bases left in between. From germline, CDR1 is MNHEY and CDR2 SVGAGI. The CDR3 is 15 amino acids.

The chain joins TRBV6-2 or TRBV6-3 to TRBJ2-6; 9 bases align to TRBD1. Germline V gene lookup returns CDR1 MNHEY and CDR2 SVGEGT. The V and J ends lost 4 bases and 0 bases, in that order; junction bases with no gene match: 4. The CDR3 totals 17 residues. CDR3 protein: CASSSGTGTSGANVLTF. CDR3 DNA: TGTGCCAGCAGTTCCGGGACAGGGACCTCTGGGGCCAACGTCCTGACTTTC.

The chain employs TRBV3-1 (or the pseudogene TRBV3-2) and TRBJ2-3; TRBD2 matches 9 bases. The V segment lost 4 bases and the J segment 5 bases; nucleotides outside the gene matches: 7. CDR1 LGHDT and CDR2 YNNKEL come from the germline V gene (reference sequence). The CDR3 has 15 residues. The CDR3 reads CASSPVAGEGDTQYF. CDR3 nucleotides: TGTGCCAGCAGCCCAGTAGCGGGAGAAGGAGATACGCAGTATTTT.

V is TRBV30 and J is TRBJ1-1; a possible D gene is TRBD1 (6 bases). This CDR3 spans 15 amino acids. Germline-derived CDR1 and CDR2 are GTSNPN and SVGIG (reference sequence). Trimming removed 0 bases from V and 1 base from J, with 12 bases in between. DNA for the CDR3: TGTGCCTGGAGTGTAGGGGGTCTTGGGAACACTGAAGCTTTCTTT. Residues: CAWSVGGLGNTEAFF.

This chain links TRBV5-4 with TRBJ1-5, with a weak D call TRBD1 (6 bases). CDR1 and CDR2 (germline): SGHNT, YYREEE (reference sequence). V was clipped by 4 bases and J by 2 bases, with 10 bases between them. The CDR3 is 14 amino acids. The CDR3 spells CASSIQGGNQPQHF. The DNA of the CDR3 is TGTGCCAGCAGCATACAGGGCGGCAATCAGCCCCAGCATTTT.